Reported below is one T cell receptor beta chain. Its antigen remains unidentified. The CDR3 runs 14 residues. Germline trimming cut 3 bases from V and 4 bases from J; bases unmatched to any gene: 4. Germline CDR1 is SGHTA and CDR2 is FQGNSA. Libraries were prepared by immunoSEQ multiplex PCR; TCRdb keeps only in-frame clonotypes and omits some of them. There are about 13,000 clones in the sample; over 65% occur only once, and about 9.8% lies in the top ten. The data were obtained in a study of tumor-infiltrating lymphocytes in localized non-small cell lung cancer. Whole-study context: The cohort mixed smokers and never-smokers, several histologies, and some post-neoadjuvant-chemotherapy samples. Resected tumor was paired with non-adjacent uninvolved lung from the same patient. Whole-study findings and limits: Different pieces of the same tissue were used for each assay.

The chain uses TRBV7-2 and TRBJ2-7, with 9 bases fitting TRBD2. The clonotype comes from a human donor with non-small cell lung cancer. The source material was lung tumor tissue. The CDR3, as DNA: TGTGCCAGCAGCTTCTCTGCGGGAGGGTACGAGCAGTACTTC. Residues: CASSFSAGGYEQYF.